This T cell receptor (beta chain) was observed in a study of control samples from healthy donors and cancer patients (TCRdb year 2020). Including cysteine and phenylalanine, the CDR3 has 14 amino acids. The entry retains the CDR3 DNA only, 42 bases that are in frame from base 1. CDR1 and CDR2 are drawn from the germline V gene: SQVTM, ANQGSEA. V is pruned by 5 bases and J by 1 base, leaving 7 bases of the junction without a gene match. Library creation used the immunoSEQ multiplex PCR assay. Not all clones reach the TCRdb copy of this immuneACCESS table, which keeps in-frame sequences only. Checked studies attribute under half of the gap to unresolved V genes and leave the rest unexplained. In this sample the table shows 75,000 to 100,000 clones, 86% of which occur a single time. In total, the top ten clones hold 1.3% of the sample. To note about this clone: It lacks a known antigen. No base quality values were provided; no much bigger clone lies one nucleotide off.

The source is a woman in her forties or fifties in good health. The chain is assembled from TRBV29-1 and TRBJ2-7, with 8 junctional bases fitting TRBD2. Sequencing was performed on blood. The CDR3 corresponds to CSVRPVAGSYEQYF. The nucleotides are TGCAGCGTTCGCCCCGTAGCGGGGTCCTACGAGCAGTACTTC.